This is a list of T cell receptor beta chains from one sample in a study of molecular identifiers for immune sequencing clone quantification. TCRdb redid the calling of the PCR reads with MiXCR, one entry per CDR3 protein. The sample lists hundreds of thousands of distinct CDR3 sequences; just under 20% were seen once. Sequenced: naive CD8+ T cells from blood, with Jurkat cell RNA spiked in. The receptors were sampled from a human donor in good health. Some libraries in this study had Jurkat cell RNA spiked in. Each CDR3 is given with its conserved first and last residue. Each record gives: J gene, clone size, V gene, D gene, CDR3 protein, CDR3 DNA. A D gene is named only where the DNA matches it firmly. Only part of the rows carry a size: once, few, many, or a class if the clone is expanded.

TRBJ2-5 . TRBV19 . CASSLDGGLGETQYF TGTGCCAGTAGTTTAGACGGGGGATTAGGGGAGACCCAGTACTTC
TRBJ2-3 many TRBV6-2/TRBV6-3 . CASRRVWRESSDTQYF TGTGCCAGCAGGCGGGTGTGGCGGGAAAGTTCAGATACGCAGTATTTT
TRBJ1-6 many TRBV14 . CASSQDQNFNSPLHF TGTGCCAGCAGCCAAGATCAGAATTTTAATTCACCCCTCCACTTT
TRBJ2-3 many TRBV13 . CASRIQGLGDTQYF TGTGCCAGCAGAATACAGGGTCTTGGGGATACGCAGTATTTT
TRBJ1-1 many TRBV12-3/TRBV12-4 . CASSNHVTLNTEAFF TGTGCCAGCAGTAACCACGTAACCTTGAACACTGAAGCTTTCTTT
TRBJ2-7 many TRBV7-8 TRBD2 CASNQRAGGYEQYF TGTGCCAGCAACCAAAGGGCGGGGGGTTACGAGCAGTACTTC
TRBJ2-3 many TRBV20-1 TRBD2 CSAKTTTSGGTSTDTQYF TGCAGTGCTAAGACCACTACTAGCGGGGGGACTAGCACAGATACGCAGTATTTT
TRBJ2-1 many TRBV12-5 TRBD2 CASGLYPGTSHNEQFF TGTGCTAGTGGTTTGTACCCCGGGACTAGTCATAATGAGCAGTTCTTC
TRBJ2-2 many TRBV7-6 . CASSSPQGGFTGELFF TGTGCCAGCAGCTCTCCGCAGGGAGGCTTCACCGGGGAGCTGTTTTTT
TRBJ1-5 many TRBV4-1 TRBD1 CASSLGQDNQPQHF TGCGCCAGCAGCCTAGGACAGGACAATCAGCCCCAGCATTTT
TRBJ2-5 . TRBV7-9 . CASTLLRQCLDF TGTGCCAGCACCCTCCTTAGACAGTGCTTAGACTTC
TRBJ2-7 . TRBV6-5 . CANSRRTNTYEQYF TGTGCCAACAGCCGTAGGACGAATACCTACGAGCAGTACTTC
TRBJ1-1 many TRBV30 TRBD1 CAWSTRGSAFF TGTGCCTGGAGCACCAGGGGGTCAGCTTTCTTT
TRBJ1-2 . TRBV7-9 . CASSPGDLPLHGYTF TGTGCCAGCAGCCCGGGGGACTTACCCCTTCATGGCTACACCTTC
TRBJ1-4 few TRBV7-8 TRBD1 CASSVFMTGENEKLFF TGTGCCAGCAGCGTGTTTATGACAGGGGAGAATGAAAAACTGTTTTTT
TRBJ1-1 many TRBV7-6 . CASSLLGVGTEAFF TGTGCCAGCAGCTTACTCGGGGTTGGCACTGAAGCTTTCTTT
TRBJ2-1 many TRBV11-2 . CASSPLMLRSSYNEQFF TGTGCCAGCAGCCCCCTGATGCTCCGGAGCTCCTACAATGAGCAGTTCTTC
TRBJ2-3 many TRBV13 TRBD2 CASSPTGLAGTYTQYF TGTGCCAGCAGCCCAACGGGACTAGCGGGGACTTATACGCAGTATTTT
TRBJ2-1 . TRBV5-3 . CARSPGRESGLDEQFF TGTGCCAGAAGCCCCGGTCGGGAGAGCGGCCTCGATGAGCAGTTCTTC
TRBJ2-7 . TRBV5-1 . CASSPPVGGTYEQYF TGCGCCAGCAGCCCGCCGGTGGGGGGTACCTACGAGCAGTACTTC
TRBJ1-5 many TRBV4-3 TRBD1 CASSQEEWGDRSSINQPQHF TGCGCCAGCAGCCAAGAAGAGTGGGGGGACAGGTCCTCCATCAATCAGCCCCAGCATTTT
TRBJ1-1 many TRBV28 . CASSPITENTEAFF TGTGCCAGCAGCCCGATTACAGAGAACACTGAAGCTTTCTTT
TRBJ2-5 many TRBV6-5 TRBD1 CASSGRDRGLETQYF TGTGCCAGCAGTGGCAGGGACAGGGGATTGGAGACCCAGTACTTC
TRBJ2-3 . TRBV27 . CASSSTRDAQYF TGTGCCAGCAGCTCTACACGGGATGCGCAGTATTTT
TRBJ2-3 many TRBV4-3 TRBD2 CASSQDWASGGARDTQYF TGCGCCAGCAGCCAAGATTGGGCTAGCGGGGGGGCCCGAGATACGCAGTATTTT
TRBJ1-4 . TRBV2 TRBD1 CASRPGQGYEKLFF TGTGCCAGCCGCCCGGGACAGGGGTATGAAAAACTGTTTTTT
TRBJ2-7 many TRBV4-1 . CASSPGSTSSYEQYF TGCGCCAGCAGCCCCGGTTCTACCAGCTCCTACGAGCAGTACTTC
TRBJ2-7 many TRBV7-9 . CASTSGGEQYF TGTGCCAGCACCTCTGGGGGCGAGCAGTACTTC
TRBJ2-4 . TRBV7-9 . CASSSTREFDIQHF TGTGCCAGCAGCTCAACCAGGGAATTCGACATTCAGCACTTC
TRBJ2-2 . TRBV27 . CASSPPGYTGELFF TGTGCCAGCAGTCCCCCAGGTTACACCGGGGAGCTGTTTTTT
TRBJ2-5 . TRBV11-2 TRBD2 CASSDWGLAGDVETQYF TGTGCCAGCAGCGACTGGGGACTAGCGGGGGACGTGGAGACCCAGTACTTC